This T cell receptor beta chain is drawn from a study of cytomegalovirus exposure and HLA in healthy donors. The wider study: Earlier, 90 million to 140 million unique TCR beta sequences were recovered from around 190 million T cells by an analysis. Broader study findings: In a later analysis, compared with equally common non-associated chains, HLA-associated beta chains were more expanded.

To note about this clone: No antigen is known for it.

Germline V gene sequence: CDR1 SGHDN, CDR2 FVKESK. J was trimmed by 3 bases and V by 4 bases; bases with no gene match: 5. The CDR3 runs to 15 residues. Each of the donors was a healthy bone marrow donor. PCR involved 60 Vbeta and 13 Jbeta primers. TCRdb's table, derived via immunoSEQ multiplex PCR, lists solely in-frame clones and lacks some. The table has about 98,000 clones, roughly 70% seen once. The receptor was isolated from a man in his fifties or sixties in good health and CMV-seronegative. The chain couples TRBV14 to TRBJ2-2; 7 bases agree with TRBD2. Sample: PBMCs. CDR3: CASSPRGGYTGELFF. CDR3 sequence (DNA): TGTGCCAGCAGCCCCCGGGGAGGGTACACCGGGGAGCTGTTTTTT.